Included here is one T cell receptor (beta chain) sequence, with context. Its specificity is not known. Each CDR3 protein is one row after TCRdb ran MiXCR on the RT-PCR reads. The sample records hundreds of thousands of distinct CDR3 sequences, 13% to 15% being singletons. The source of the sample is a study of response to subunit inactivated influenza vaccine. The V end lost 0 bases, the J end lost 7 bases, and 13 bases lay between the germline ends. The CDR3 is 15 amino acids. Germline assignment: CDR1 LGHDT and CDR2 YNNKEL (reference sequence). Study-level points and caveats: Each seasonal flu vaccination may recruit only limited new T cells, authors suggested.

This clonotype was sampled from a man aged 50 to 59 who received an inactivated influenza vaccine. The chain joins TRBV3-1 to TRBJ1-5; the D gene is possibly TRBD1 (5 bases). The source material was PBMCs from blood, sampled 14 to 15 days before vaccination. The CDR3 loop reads CASSQDLVWGQPQHF. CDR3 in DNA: TGTGCCAGCAGCCAAGATCTCGTATGGGGCCAGCCCCAGCATTTT.